The T cell receptor beta chain under discussion was sequenced for a study of monozygotic twins with inflammatory bowel disease. Germline CDR1 reads DFQATT; CDR2 reads SNEGSKA (reference sequence). The CDR3 length is 13 residues. Each CDR3 protein gets one entry in TCRdb, which reprocessed the 5' RACE reads and gives no DNA. Its table lists roughly 170,000 distinct CDR3 sequences. Sequenced sample: blood. This chain links TRBV20-1 with TRBJ2-7; TCRdb reports TRBD1, a call that lacks DNA to check it against. This sequence was found in a human donor with ulcerative colitis or Crohn's disease, or a healthy co-twin of an affected twin (not recorded which). CDR3 sequence: CSATDQGVRGQYF.